These T cell receptor beta chains were read from a single sample in a study of radiotherapy plus CTLA-4 blockade in lung cancer. Using immunoSEQ multiplex PCR, the repertoire was profiled, and TCRdb retains in-frame clones only, with some absent. The sample records around 99,000 clones, 70% to 90% being singletons. Sample: peripheral blood, taken from a patient treated with radiotherapy plus ipilimumab. These TCRs come from a human donor with non-small cell lung cancer that progressed on radiotherapy plus ipilimumab. CDR3s include the opening cysteine and the closing phenylalanine or tryptophan. A D gene is named only where the DNA matches it firmly. Not all rows give a size; the values are once, few, many and, for expanded clones, a class.

j_call | d_call | clone_size | v_call | cdr3_aa | cdr3_nt
TRBJ1-2 | TRBD1 | - | TRBV6-1 | CASSARGGNYGYTF | TGTGCCAGCAGTGCCAGGGGGGGGAACTATGGCTACACCTTC
TRBJ2-7 | - | - | TRBV5-8 | CASSWTPSEREQYF | TGTGCCAGCAGCTGGACACCCAGCGAAAGGGAGCAGTACTTC
TRBJ2-7 | TRBD2 | - | TRBV9 | CASSVGGTSGDEQYF | TGTGCCAGCAGCGTAGGAGGGACTAGCGGGGACGAGCAGTACTTC
TRBJ1-1 | - | - | TRBV7-6 | CASSLSAGVATEAFF | TGTGCCAGCAGCTTAAGTGCAGGGGTGGCTACTGAAGCTTTCTTT
TRBJ1-2 | - | - | TRBV5-6 | CASRRQLYGYTF | TGTGCCAGCAGGAGGCAGCTATATGGCTACACCTTC
TRBJ2-2 | - | once | TRBV7-2 | CASSPPFSGELFF | TGTGCCAGCAGCCCACCGTTCTCCGGGGAGCTGTTTTTT
TRBJ2-1 | - | - | TRBV5-1 | CASSLAGDLYNEQFF | TGCGCCAGCAGCTTGGCCGGGGATCTTTACAATGAGCAGTTCTTC
TRBJ1-1 | - | - | TRBV6-1 | CASIPSMAAYTEAFF | TGTGCCAGCATCCCTTCAATGGCAGCCTACACTGAAGCTTTCTTT
TRBJ1-2 | - | - | TRBV6-1 | CASSLDRNYGYTF | TGTGCCAGCAGCCTCGACAGGAACTATGGCTACACCTTC
TRBJ2-1 | - | - | TRBV5-1 | CASSLGYTYNEQFF | TGCGCCAGCAGCTTGGGGTACACGTACAATGAGCAGTTCTTC
TRBJ1-1 | - | - | TRBV18 | CASSSTVDTEAFF | TGTGCCAGCTCATCAACGGTTGACACTGAAGCTTTCTTT
TRBJ2-1 | TRBD2 | - | TRBV5-1 | CASSFGLAGGGEQFF | TGCGCCAGCAGCTTCGGACTAGCGGGAGGGGGTGAGCAGTTCTTC
TRBJ1-2 | - | - | TRBV10-3 | CAIRISTGTPAYGYTF | TGTGCCATCAGAATCTCGACAGGCACACCCGCCTATGGCTACACCTTC
TRBJ1-1 | - | - | TRBV6-1 | CASSEAPTGYQAFF | TGTGCCAGCAGTGAAGCACCTACAGGATACCAAGCTTTCTTT
TRBJ1-2 | - | - | TRBV5-1 | CASSLGVVSYGYTF | TGCGCCAGCAGCTTGGGGGTGGTTAGCTATGGCTACACCTTC
TRBJ2-5 | TRBD1 | few | TRBV7-2 | CASSEGQGQETQYF | TGTGCCAGCAGCGAAGGACAGGGCCAAGAGACCCAGTACTTC
TRBJ2-5 | TRBD1 | - | TRBV5-1 | CASSLVGQTQETQYF | TGCGCCAGCAGCTTGGTGGGACAGACCCAAGAGACCCAGTACTTC
TRBJ2-7 | - | once | TRBV10-3 | CAISEPAPEQYF | TGTGCCATCAGTGAGCCCGCTCCCGAGCAGTACTTC
TRBJ2-3 | TRBD2 | - | TRBV5-1 | CASSLVAGETDTQYF | TGCGCCAGCAGCTTGGTTGCGGGAGAAACAGATACGCAGTATTTT
TRBJ2-7 | - | few | TRBV10-3 | CAISEGEPYEQYF | TGTGCCATCAGTGAGGGAGAACCCTACGAGCAGTACTTC
TRBJ2-7 | - | once | TRBV7-9 | CASSLSSWGEQYF | TGTGCCAGCAGCTTAAGCTCGTGGGGCGAGCAGTACTTC
TRBJ2-1 | - | - | TRBV6-6 | CASSTLTDEQFF | TGTGCCAGCAGTACCCTCACGGATGAGCAGTTCTTC
TRBJ2-1 | - | - | TRBV2 | CASSEGEAFYNEQFF | TGTGCCAGCAGTGAGGGGGAGGCGTTCTACAATGAGCAGTTCTTC
TRBJ2-3 | - | - | TRBV15 | CATSTRITDTQYF | TGTGCCACCAGCACACGGATCACAGATACGCAGTATTTT
TRBJ1-1 | - | - | TRBV4-1 | CASSQGWDNLNTEAFF | TGCGCCAGCAGCCAAGGGTGGGACAATTTGAACACTGAAGCTTTCTTT
TRBJ2-7 | - | - | TRBV28 | CASSPPGGRAYEQYF | TGTGCCAGCAGCCCACCTGGGGGTCGGGCCTACGAGCAGTACTTC
TRBJ1-1 | - | - | TRBV5-1 | CASSLVVSGNTEAFF | TGCGCCAGCAGCTTGGTCGTTTCAGGAAACACTGAAGCTTTCTTT
TRBJ1-1 | TRBD1 | - | TRBV5-1 | CASSLGQGRVLNTEAFF | TGCGCCAGCAGCTTGGGACAGGGGAGGGTGCTGAACACTGAAGCTTTCTTT